This T cell receptor (beta chain) emerged from a study of vaccination effects on CD4 cells after COVID-19. Background on the study: Post-vaccine specimens arrived a median 72 days past the second dose.

This clone showed up just a few times. The target antigen is unknown. Prior to sequencing, the ViraFEST assay stimulated PBMC with viral peptide pools, which expanded the antigen-specific CD4+ T cells. Following culture for around 10 days, CD4+ T cells were isolated. Two doses of either BNT162b2 or mRNA-1273 were given to each participant. Testing of the vaccine recipients showed negative nucleocapsid antibodies and no prior SARS-CoV-2 infection. Trimming stripped 6 bases from V and 3 bases from J, with 14 bases between. This CDR3 has 14 residues. CDR1 is LNHDA, CDR2 SQIVND, per germline (reference sequence). Assay used: immunoSEQ multiplex PCR; TCRdb lists only in-frame clones, some missing. The sample shows under 85,000 clones, around 74% of them seen only once.

J is TRBJ1-2 and V is TRBV19, with TRBD1 as a possible D gene (6 bases). This sample comprised CD4+ T cells from PBMCs cultured with HCoV-OC43 spike peptides, obtained after COVID-19 vaccination. Subset in this sample: HCoV-OC43 spike overlapping peptide pool stimulation. The sequence came from a human donor who received a COVID-19 vaccine. CDR3 residues: CASRSTGGDYGYTF. As DNA, the CDR3 is TGTGCCAGTAGATCGACAGGAGGAGACTATGGCTACACCTTC.